This TCR beta chain appears in the sequencing data of a study of CD4 T cells in relation to SARS-CoV-2 and coronaviruses. Study information: PBMCs were cultured with antigen for around nine days before TCR beta sequencing. The restricting HLA molecule for shared crossreactive spike epitopes was mapped.

Sequencing used immunoSEQ multiplex PCR; TCRdb keeps in-frame clones, though not all of them. The sample contains about 18,000 clones, about 84% of which appear only once. Remarks on this clone: Antigen specificity is unknown.

This CDR3 is 13 amino acids long. Germline V gene sequence: CDR1 SGHDN, CDR2 FVKESK. V was pared by 3 bases and J by 5 bases, with 10 bases between. Before the COVID-19 pandemic, during about 2010-2018, CD4+ T cells were taken from unexposed donors. The cells were cultured for around ten days before CD4+ T cells were isolated. The chain links TRBV14 to TRBJ2-5; tentatively, D is TRBD2 (6 bases). The TCR originated in a human donor in good health. The sequencing sample was made of CD4+ T cells from PBMCs, cultured in vitro. The CDR3 is CASSHGRGETQYF. CDR3 DNA sequence: TGTGCCAGCAGCCATGGCCGGGGGGAGACCCAGTACTTC.